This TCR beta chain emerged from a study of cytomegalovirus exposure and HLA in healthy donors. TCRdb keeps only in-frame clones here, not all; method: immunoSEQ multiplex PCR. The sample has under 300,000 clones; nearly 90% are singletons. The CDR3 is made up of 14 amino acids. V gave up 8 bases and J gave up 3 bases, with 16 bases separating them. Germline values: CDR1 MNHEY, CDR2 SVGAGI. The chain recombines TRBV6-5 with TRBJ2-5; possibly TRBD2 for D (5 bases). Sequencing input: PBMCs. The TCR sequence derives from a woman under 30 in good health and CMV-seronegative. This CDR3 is CASSIGSSKETQYF. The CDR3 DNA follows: TGTGCCAGCTCCATTGGTTCTAGCAAAGAGACCCAGTACTTC.